This entry describes one T cell receptor (beta chain). The CDR3 sequence is 15 residues long. Germline V gene sequence: CDR1 LGHNA, CDR2 YSLEER. J lost 7 bases, V lost 3 bases, and 7 bases had no gene match. The data derive from a study of blood T cell repertoires in COVID-19. The overall study: Samples representing acute and convalescent COVID-19 were sourced from the United States, Italy and Spain.

The protocol was immunoSEQ multiplex PCR, while the TCRdb copy is restricted to in-frame clones and leaves out a portion. The sample includes approximately 220,000 clones, roughly 80% of them seen just once. Input material: peripheral blood. The source is a woman of 80 years or more with acute or convalescent COVID-19. The chain links TRBV4-3 to TRBJ1-1; TRBD1 aligns across 11 bases. The CDR3 reads CASSQLGTGGIEAFF. The CDR3 bases are TGCGCCAGCAGCCAGCTTGGGACAGGGGGTATTGAAGCTTTCTTT.